The count of the clone carrying this T cell receptor beta chain is one. The junction departs from germline at one end; a sequencing error may be responsible. The data originate from a study of human T cells and chemical hapten exposure. This CDR3 contains 16 residues. Germline CDR1 is SNHLY and CDR2 is FYNNEI. Time point meaning: patch test 2, 6 weeks after DPC sensitization. Treatment in this sample: therapeutic diphenylcyclopropenone sensitization with weekly scalp DPC. For the library, individual cDNA molecules each received unique molecular identifiers. TCRdb re-analysed the RACE reads in MiXCR, keeping a single row per CDR3 protein. Of about 84,000 distinct CDR3 sequences listed, about 10% are singletons.

Sequencing used whole blood, obtained in connection with sensitization to the hapten diphenylcyclopropenone (DPC). This chain links TRBV2 with TRBJ2-3; weak D call: TRBD2 (6 bases). This clonotype was obtained from a woman between 50 and 59 years old with alopecia areata. Some clones in this sample may be carry-over from other donors' samples. The CDR3 DNA follows: TGTGCCAGCGGTGAAGCGGGCTATCCCTCCCAAGATACGCAGTATTTT. It yields the protein CASGEAGYPSQDTQYF.